Below are 19 T cell receptor beta chains sequenced from a single sample in a study of low-dose radiotherapy and immunotherapy resistance in tumors. Time point reported: after trial treatment. Treatment reported: LDRT plus nivolumab, ipilimumab, low-dose cyclophosphamide and aspirin (RACIN trial). Gene-specific TRAV and TRBV primers were used for first-strand cDNA, covering alpha and beta chains. TCR amplification used roughly 20 PCR cycles, a constant-region primer and a V-primer adapter. TCRdb processed the reads anew with MiXCR; each CDR3 protein has one entry. The sample records under 110,000 distinct CDR3 sequences, less than 25% being singletons. The input for sequencing was PBMCs, taken after low-dose radiotherapy plus immunotherapy. The receptors derive from a male donor with prostate cancer.

This clonotype was counted many times. The genes are TRBV20-1 and TRBJ1-2; weak D call: TRBD1 (5 bases). Trimming took 4 bases from V and 4 from J, leaving 10 bases between them. In germline, CDR1 is DFQATT, CDR2 SNEGSKA (reference sequence). The CDR3 is made up of 12 amino acids. DNA for the CDR3: TGCAGTGCTAACAGGAAAGGCTATGGCTACACCTTC. The encoded protein is CSANRKGYGYTF.

V usage is TRBV6-2 or TRBV6-3 and J usage is TRBJ1-1; D is uncertain. The CDR3 loop spans 13 amino acids. Germline values: CDR1 MNHEY, CDR2 SVGEGT. V was cut by 5 bases and J by 4 bases, with 11 bases left in between. CDR3 bases: TGTGCCAGCAGTGCATTGGACGCCACTGAAGCTTTCTTT. Translating gives CASSALDATEAFF.

This clonotype was found many times. The genes are TRBV20-1 and TRBJ2-7; TRBD2 is a possible D gene (5 bases). The V gene's germline CDR1 is DFQATT and CDR2 SNEGSKA (reference sequence). The V and J ends lost 3 bases and 1 base respectively, with 10 bases between them. The CDR3 has 13 residues. The chain's CDR3 is CSASGRTSYEQYF. CDR3 DNA sequence: TGCAGTGCTAGTGGGCGGACTTCCTACGAGCAGTACTTC.

This clonotype was counted many times. J is TRBJ1-4 and V is TRBV7-9; possible D gene TRBD1, 6 bases. The CDR3 loop spans 15 amino acids. Germline V gene sequence: CDR1 SEHNR, CDR2 FQNEAQ (reference sequence). The germline V and J ends were trimmed by 3 bases and 7 bases, with 15 bases remaining between them. Written as DNA, the CDR3 is TGTGCCAGCAGCTTGTCAGGGGCTTGGCGTGAAAAACTGTTTTTT. Translated, it gives CASSLSGAWREKLFF.

The chain is built from TRBV5-1 and TRBJ1-1; TRBD1 is a possible D gene (5 bases). Germline V gene sequence: CDR1 SGHRS, CDR2 YFSETQ. The CDR3 is 16 residues long. The germline V and J ends were trimmed by 2 bases and 6 bases, with 20 bases remaining between them. This CDR3 is CASSFLTATESSEAFF. CDR3 bases: TGCGCCAGCAGCTTTTTGACAGCGACGGAGTCTTCTGAAGCTTTCTTT.

This clonotype was seen a few times. This rearrangement joins TRBV20-1 to TRBJ2-2, with D hard to call. CDR1 DFQATT and CDR2 SNEGSKA come from the germline V gene (reference sequence). The V gene lost 3 bases and the J gene lost 1 base, with 15 bases spanning the gap. The CDR3 contains 16 residues. DNA for the CDR3: TGCAGTGCTAGGGAAAGGAGCAAGATGAACACCGGGGAGCTGTTTTTT. Translating gives CSARERSKMNTGELFF.

For this clonotype: A much bigger clone sits one base away, suggesting this may be a read error. CDR3 coding DNA: TGTGTCAGCAGCTTCCCGACTCATAGCGGGGGGGCCTCCTCCCAACAAGAGACCCAGTACTTC. This encodes CVSSFPTHSGGASSQQETQYF. The gene calls are TRBV7-3 and TRBJ2-5, with TRBD2 matching 11 bases. CDR3 length: 21 amino acids. Germline lookup yields CDR1 SGHTA and CDR2 FQGTGA. Full variable domain (outside the CDR3, taken from reference TRBV7-3 and TRBJ2-5): GAGVSQTPSNKVTEKGKYVELRCDPISGHTALYWYRQSLGQGPEFLIYFQGTGAADDSGLPNDRFFAVRPEGSVSTLKIQRTERGDSAVYLCVSSFPTHSGGASSQQETQYFGPGTRLLVL.

This clonotype was detected many times. This rearrangement joins TRBV7-8 to TRBJ1-1, with D possibly matching TRBD1 (5 bases). Trimming took 4 bases from V and 3 from J, leaving 6 bases between them. Germline assignment: CDR1 SGHVS and CDR2 FQNEAQ. The CDR3 has 12 amino acids. The DNA of the CDR3 is TGTGCCAGCAGCTGGGGGGACACTGAAGCTTTCTTT. This codes for CASSWGDTEAFF.

In this sample, this clonotype turned up many times. The rearrangement joins TRBV11-2 to TRBJ2-7; possible D gene TRBD2, 5 bases. This CDR3 has 14 residues. Trimming took off 2 bases at V and 2 bases at J, with 10 bases between the two ends. Germline CDR1 and CDR2: SGHAT and FQNNGV. CDR3 amino acids: CASSLRRETYEQYF. CDR3 sequence (DNA): TGTGCCAGCAGCTTAAGAAGGGAGACCTACGAGCAGTACTTC.

This chain uses TRBV3-1 with TRBJ1-3; 9 bases fit TRBD1. The V and J ends lost 3 bases and 2 bases, in that order; junction bases with no gene match: 2. This CDR3 region has 15 residues. The germline V gene has CDR1 LGHDT and CDR2 YNNKEL (reference sequence). The CDR3 region is CASSHGQGTGNTIYF. The CDR3 DNA is TGTGCCAGCAGCCACGGACAGGGGACTGGAAACACCATATATTTT.

Ten or more counts support this clonotype. The V call is TRBV12-3 or TRBV12-4, the J call TRBJ1-6; D remains ambiguous. There are 15 residues in the CDR3. Trimming cost V 7 bases and J 10 bases, with 20 bases left between them. The chain's CDR3 is CASTLGRVSQSPLHF. CDR3 sequence (DNA): TGTGCCAGCACCCTAGGGCGAGTAAGCCAATCACCCCTCCACTTT.

Many counts were recorded for this clonotype. The rearrangement uses TRBV12-3 or TRBV12-4 and TRBJ2-5, with D unclear. The CDR3 spans 13 residues. V lost 2 bases and J lost 1, with 5 bases in between. CDR3 DNA: TGTGCCAGCAGTTTACAGACCCAAGAGACCCAGTACTTC. It specifies CASSLQTQETQYF.

Many counts were recorded for this clonotype. This chain links TRBV3-1 with TRBJ2-3; D not resolved. Trimming pared 0 bases from V and 4 bases from J, leaving 5 bases between. The CDR3 has 13 residues. Germline V gene data show CDR1 as LGHDT and CDR2 as YNNKEL (reference sequence). The CDR3 region has the DNA TGTGCCAGCAGCCAAGATACTCCAGATACGCAGTATTTT. As protein: CASSQDTPDTQYF.

Ten or more counts support this clonotype. The rearrangement links TRBV7-8 to TRBJ2-2; D may correspond to TRBD1 or TRBD2 (5 bases each). Germline CDR1 reads SGHVS; CDR2 reads FQNEAQ. V was cut by 3 bases and J by 5 bases, with 16 bases left in between. There are 16 residues in the CDR3. The CDR3 DNA reads as TGTGCCAGCAGCTTGGGTTCGGGGACGGAAACCGGGGAGCTGTTTTTT. It yields the protein CASSLGSGTETGELFF.

There are many counts of this clonotype. The CDR3: CASSPSGGNQPQHF. As DNA, the CDR3 is TGTGCCAGCTCACCATCAGGGGGGAATCAGCCCCAGCATTTT. This chain joins TRBV18 and TRBJ1-5; 7 bases are a match to TRBD1. Germline values: CDR1 KGHSH, CDR2 LQKENI. This CDR3 has 14 amino acids. Trimming removed 2 bases from V and 4 bases from J; junction bases left unmatched: 2.

This clonotype was detected ten times or more. The chain employs TRBV19 and TRBJ1-1; the D gene is possibly TRBD1 (5 bases). V was trimmed by 3 bases and J by 6 bases, leaving 17 bases between them. There are 15 residues in the CDR3. Germline V gene sequence: CDR1 LNHDA, CDR2 SQIVND (reference sequence). CDR3 loop: CASSISTDWGAEAFF. The CDR3 DNA reads as TGTGCCAGTAGTATCTCTACGGATTGGGGGGCTGAAGCTTTCTTT.

This clonotype appeared many times. The chain uses TRBV5-6 and TRBJ1-6; the D is unclear. Trimming removed 2 bases from V and 10 bases from J, with 7 bases in between. The CDR3 contains 12 residues. Germline lookup yields CDR1 SGHDT and CDR2 YYEEEE. The CDR3 protein is CASSFYGSPLHF. The CDR3 coding sequence is TGTGCCAGCAGCTTTTATGGATCACCCCTCCACTTT.

This clonotype was detected many times. The J gene is TRBJ2-5, the V gene TRBV6-1; no clear D. The CDR3 has 15 amino acids. Per germline, CDR1 MNHNS and CDR2 SASEGT. V gave up 4 bases and J gave up 5 bases, with 17 bases separating them. The CDR3 DNA follows: TGTGCCAGCAGTGTCGATCCCGGGCCCTTGGAGACCCAGTACTTC. This sequence encodes CASSVDPGPLETQYF.

Many counts were recorded for this clonotype. The genes are TRBV3-1 and TRBJ2-1, with D possibly called TRBD1 or TRBD2 (5 bases each). Trimming took off 7 bases at V and 10 bases at J, with 17 bases between the two ends. The CDR3 covers 13 residues. CDR1 and CDR2 from the germline V gene are LGHDT and YNNKEL (reference sequence). The CDR3 protein is CASMFQGSGEQFF. CDR3 DNA: TGTGCCAGCATGTTCCAGGGTTCGGGGGAGCAGTTCTTC.